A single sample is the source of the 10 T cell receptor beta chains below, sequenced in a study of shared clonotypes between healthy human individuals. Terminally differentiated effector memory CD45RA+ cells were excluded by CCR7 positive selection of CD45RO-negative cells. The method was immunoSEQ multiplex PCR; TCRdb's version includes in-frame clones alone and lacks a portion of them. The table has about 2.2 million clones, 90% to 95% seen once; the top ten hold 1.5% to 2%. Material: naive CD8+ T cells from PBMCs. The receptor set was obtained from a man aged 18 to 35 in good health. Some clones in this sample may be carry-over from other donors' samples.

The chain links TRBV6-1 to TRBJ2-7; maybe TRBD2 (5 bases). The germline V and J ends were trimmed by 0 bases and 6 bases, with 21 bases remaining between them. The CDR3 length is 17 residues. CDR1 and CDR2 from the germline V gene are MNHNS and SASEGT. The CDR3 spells CASSEAPRFGVQVEQYF. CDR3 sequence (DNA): TGTGCCAGCAGTGAAGCGCCGCGGTTCGGGGTGCAGGTCGAGCAGTACTTC.

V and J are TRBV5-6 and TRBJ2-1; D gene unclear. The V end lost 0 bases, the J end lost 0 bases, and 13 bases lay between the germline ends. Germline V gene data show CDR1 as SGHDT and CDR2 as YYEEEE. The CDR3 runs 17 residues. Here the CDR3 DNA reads TGTGCCAGCAGCTTGGACCGGCTCCCGAGCTCCTACAATGAGCAGTTCTTC. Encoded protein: CASSLDRLPSSYNEQFF.

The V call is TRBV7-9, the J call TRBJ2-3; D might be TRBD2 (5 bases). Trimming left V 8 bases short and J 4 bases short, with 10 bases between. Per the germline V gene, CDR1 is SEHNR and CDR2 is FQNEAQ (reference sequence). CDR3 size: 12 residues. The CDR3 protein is CASEGFPDTQYF. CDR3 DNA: TGTGCCAGCGAGGGATTCCCAGATACGCAGTATTTT.

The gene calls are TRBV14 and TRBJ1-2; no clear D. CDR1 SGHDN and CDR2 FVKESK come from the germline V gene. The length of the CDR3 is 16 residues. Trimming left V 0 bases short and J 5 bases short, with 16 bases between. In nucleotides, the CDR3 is TGTGCCAGCAGCCAAGAAAACAGCCCACCTGGTTATGGCTACACCTTC. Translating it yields CASSQENSPPGYGYTF.

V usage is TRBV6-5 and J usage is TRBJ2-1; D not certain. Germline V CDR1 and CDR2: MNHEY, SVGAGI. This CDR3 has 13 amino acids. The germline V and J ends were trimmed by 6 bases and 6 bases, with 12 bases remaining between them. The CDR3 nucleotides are TGTGCCAGCAGATCCAGCTGGGGCAATGAGCAGTTCTTC. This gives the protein CASRSSWGNEQFF.

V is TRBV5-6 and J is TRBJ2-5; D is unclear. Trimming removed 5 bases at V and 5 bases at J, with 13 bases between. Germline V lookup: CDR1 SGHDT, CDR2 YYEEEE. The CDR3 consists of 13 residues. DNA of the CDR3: TGTGCCAGCAGTCACGGGTGGCAGGAGACCCAGTACTTC. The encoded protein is CASSHGWQETQYF.

This CDR3 reads CASSFISQGSGEKLFF. The CDR3 region has the DNA TGTGCCAGCAGTTTCATTTCTCAGGGTAGCGGTGAAAAACTGTTTTTT. The chain uses TRBV28 and TRBJ1-4, with a tentative D call TRBD1 (5 bases). CDR1 is MDHEN and CDR2 is SYDVKM in the germline V gene. V was clipped by 3 bases and J by 7 bases, with 18 bases between them. This CDR3 comprises 16 residues. The entire variable domain, with the rest obtained from reference TRBV28 and TRBJ1-4, is as follows: DVKVTQSSRYLVKRTGEKVFLECVQDMDHENMFWYRQDPGLGLRLIYFSYDVKMKEKGDIPEGYSVSREKKERFSLILESASTNQTSMYLCASSFISQGSGEKLFFGSGTQLSVL.

The DNA for the CDR3 is TGTGCCAGCAGCTCACGATCACTAGCGGGGTTTCCAGATACGCAGTATTTT. Its translation is CASSSRSLAGFPDTQYF. The chain combines TRBV7-9 with TRBJ2-3; 10 positions agree with TRBD2. The CDR3 runs to 17 residues. Germline V lookup: CDR1 SEHNR, CDR2 FQNEAQ (reference sequence). The V and J ends lost 4 bases and 4 bases, in that order; junction bases with no gene match: 11.

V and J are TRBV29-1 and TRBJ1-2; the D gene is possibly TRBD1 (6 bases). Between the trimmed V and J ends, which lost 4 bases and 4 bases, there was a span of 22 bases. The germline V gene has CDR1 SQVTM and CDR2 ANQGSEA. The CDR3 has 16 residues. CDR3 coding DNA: TGCAGCGTTGCCGGACCCCCCTCGAGGGGGGGCTATGGCTACACCTTC. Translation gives CSVAGPPSRGGYGYTF.

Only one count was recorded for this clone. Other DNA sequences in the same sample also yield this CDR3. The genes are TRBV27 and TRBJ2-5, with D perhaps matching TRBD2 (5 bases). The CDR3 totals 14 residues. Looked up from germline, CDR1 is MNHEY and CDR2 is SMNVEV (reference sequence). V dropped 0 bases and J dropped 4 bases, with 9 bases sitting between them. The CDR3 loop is CASSLSLGGETQYF. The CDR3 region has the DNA TGTGCCAGCAGTTTATCGCTAGGAGGAGAGACCCAGTACTTC.